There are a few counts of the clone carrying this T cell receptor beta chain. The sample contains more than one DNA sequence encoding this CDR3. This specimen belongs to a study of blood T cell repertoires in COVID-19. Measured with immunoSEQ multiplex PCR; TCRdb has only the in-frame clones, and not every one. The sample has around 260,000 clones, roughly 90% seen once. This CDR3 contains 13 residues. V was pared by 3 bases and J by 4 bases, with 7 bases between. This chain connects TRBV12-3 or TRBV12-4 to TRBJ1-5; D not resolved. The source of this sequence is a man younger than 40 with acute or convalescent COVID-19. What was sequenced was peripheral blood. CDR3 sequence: CASSFGGNQPQHF. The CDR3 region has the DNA TGTGCCAGCAGTTTCGGCGGAAATCAGCCCCAGCATTTT.